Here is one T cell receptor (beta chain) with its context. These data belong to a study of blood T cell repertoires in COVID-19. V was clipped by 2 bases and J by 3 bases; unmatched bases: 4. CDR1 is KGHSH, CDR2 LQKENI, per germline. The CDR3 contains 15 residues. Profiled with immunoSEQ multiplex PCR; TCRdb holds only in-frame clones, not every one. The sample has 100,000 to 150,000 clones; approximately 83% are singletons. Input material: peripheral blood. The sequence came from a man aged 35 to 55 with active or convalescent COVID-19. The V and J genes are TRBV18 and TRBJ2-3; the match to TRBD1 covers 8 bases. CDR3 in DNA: TGTGCCAGCTCACCAATGAGGACAGGGACAGATACGCAGTATTTT. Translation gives CASSPMRTGTDTQYF.